The sequence of this T cell receptor beta chain was determined in a study of T cells after yellow fever vaccination. In germline, CDR1 is SGHVS, CDR2 FQNEAQ. The V end lost 7 bases, the J end lost 1 base, and 12 bases lay between the germline ends. The CDR3 runs 14 residues. TCRdb re-derived calls from the 5' RACE reads in MiXCR, one entry per CDR3 protein. The sample has a few hundred thousand distinct CDR3 sequences, roughly 4.8% seen once. Sequenced material: CD4+ T cells sorted from PBMCs, taken on the day of the yellow fever booster vaccination. The rearrangement joins TRBV7-8 to TRBJ2-3; possibly TRBD2 for D (6 bases). The TCR comes from a man between 18 and 35 years old who received the YFV17D yellow fever vaccine. CDR3 sequence: CASTQWRGTDTQYF. In nucleotides, the CDR3 is TGTGCCAGCACCCAATGGAGGGGCACAGATACGCAGTATTTT.